This T cell receptor (beta chain) comes out of a study of cytomegalovirus exposure and HLA in healthy donors. For the study at large: Caucasian-associated ancestry cluster membership applied to approximately 84% of several hundred genotyped donors.

For this clone: Its specificity is unknown.

Donors had nominal health at sampling but likely had unrecorded immune exposures. Study conclusions and caveats: Most TCR sequences were rare, but some public TCRs occurred in many donors. Associated with cytomegalovirus, according to the listing, were 150 to 200 TCR beta chains.

The CDR3 is made up of 13 amino acids. The ends were cut back, 6 bases at V and 0 bases at J, with 9 bases in the middle. The germline CDR1 and CDR2 sequences are KGHSH and LQKENI. Primers included in the PCR were 60 Vbeta and 13 Jbeta primers. Libraries were prepared by immunoSEQ multiplex PCR; TCRdb keeps only in-frame clonotypes and omits some of them. This table has about 180,000 clones, around 82% appearing once. The TCR originated in a man aged 35 to 55 in good health and CMV-seronegative. Sample: PBMCs. V gene TRBV18 combines with J gene TRBJ2-7; a weak D match, TRBD2 (5 bases). CDR3 sequence (DNA): TGTGCCAGCTCTCTAGAGGGCTCCTACGAGCAGTACTTC. Its protein product is CASSLEGSYEQYF.